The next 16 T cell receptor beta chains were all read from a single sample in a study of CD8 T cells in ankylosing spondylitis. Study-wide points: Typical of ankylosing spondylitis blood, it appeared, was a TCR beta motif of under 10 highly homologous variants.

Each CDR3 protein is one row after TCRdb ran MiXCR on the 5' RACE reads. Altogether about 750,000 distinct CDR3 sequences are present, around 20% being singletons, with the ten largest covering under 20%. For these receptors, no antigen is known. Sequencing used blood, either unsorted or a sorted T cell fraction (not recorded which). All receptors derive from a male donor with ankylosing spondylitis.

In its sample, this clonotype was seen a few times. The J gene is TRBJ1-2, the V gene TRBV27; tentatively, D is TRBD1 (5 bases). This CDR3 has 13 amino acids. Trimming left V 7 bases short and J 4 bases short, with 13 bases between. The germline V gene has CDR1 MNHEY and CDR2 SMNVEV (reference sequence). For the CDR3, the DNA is TGTGCCAGCACTTCGTCAGGGAGCTATGGCTACACCTTC. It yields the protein CASTSSGSYGYTF.

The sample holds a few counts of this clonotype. CDR3 nucleotides: TGTGCCAGCGTGAGGCAGGGCTCAGTCACTGAAGCTTTCTTT. It specifies CASVRQGSVTEAFF. This rearrangement joins TRBV6-2 or TRBV6-3 to TRBJ1-1; weak D call: TRBD1 (5 bases). Germline V lookup: CDR1 MNHEY, CDR2 SVGEGT. This CDR3 region has 14 residues. The germline V and J ends were trimmed by 8 bases and 4 bases, with 17 bases remaining between them.

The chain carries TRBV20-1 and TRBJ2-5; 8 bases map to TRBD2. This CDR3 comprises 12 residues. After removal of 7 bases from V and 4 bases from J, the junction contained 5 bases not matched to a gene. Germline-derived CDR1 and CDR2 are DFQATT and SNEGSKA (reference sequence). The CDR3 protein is CSGSGGRETQYF. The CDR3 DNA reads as TGCAGTGGGAGCGGGGGTAGAGAGACCCAGTACTTC.

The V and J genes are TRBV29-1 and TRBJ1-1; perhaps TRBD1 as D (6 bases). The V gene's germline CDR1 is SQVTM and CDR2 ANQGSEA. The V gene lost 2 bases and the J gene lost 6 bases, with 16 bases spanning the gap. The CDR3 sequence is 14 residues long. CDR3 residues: CSVELGRGTPEAFF. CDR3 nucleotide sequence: TGCAGCGTTGAATTAGGTAGGGGGACCCCTGAAGCTTTCTTT.

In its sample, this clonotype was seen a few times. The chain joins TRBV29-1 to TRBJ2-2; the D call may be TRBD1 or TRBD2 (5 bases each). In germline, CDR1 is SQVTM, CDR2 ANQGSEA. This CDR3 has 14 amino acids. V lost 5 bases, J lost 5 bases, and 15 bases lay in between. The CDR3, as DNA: TGCAGCGTTCGGGACGGAATGGGGACCGGGGAGCTGTTTTTT. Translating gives CSVRDGMGTGELFF.

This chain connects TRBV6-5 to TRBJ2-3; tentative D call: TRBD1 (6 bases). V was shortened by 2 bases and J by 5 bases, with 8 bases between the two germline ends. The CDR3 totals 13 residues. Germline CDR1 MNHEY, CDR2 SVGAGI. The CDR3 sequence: CASSYQTGDTQYF. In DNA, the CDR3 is TGTGCCAGCAGTTACCAGACAGGAGATACGCAGTATTTT.

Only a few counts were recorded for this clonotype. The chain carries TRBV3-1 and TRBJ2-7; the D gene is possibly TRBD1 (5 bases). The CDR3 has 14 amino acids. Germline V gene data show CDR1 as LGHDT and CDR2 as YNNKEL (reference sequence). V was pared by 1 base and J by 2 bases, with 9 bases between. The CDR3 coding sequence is TGTGCCAGCAGCCAAGGTCTAGGGGCCTACGAGCAGTACTTC. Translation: CASSQGLGAYEQYF.

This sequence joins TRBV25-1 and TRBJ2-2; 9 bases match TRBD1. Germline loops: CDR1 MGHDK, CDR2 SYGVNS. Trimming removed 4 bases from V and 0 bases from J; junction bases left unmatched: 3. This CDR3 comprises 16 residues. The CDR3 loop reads CASSAGQGPNTGELFF. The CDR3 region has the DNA TGTGCCAGCAGTGCCGGACAGGGGCCGAACACCGGGGAGCTGTTTTTT. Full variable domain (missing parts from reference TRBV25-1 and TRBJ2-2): EADIYQTPRYLVIGTGKKITLECSQTMGHDKMYWYQQDPGMELHLIHYSYGVNSTEKGDLSSESTVSRIRTEHFPLTLESARPSHTSQYLCASSAGQGPNTGELFFGEGSRLTVL.

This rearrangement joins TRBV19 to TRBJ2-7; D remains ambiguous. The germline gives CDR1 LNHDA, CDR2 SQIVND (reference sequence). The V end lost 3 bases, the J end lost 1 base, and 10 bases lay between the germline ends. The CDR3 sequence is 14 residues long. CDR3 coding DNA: TGTGCCAGTAGTATTTCCACTACGTCCTACGAGCAGTACTTC. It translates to CASSISTTSYEQYF.

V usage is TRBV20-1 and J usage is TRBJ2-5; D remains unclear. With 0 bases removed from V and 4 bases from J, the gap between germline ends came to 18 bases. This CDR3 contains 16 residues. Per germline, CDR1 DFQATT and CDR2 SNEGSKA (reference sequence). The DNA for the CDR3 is TGCAGTGCTAGAGATAAGCGAAGATTGGGTCCAGAGACCCAGTACTTC. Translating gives CSARDKRRLGPETQYF.

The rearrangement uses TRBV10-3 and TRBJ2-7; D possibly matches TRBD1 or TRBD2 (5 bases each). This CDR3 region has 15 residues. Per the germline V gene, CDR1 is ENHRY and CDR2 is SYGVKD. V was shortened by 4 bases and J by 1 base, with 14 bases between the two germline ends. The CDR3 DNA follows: TGTGCCATCAGTGTGGGGGAAGGAAATTCCTACGAGCAGTACTTC. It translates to CAISVGEGNSYEQYF.

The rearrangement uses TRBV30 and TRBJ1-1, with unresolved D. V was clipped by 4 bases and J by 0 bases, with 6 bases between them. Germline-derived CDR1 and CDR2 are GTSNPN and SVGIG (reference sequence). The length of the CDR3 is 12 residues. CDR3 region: CAWKVVNTEAFF. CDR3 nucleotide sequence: TGTGCCTGGAAGGTGGTGAACACTGAAGCTTTCTTT.

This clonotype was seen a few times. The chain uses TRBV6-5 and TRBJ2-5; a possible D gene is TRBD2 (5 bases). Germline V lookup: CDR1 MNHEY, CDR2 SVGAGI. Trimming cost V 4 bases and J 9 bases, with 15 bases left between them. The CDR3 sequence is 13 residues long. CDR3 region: CASSSPTKEAQYF. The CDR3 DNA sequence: TGTGCCAGCAGTTCGCCGACGAAGGAGGCCCAGTACTTC.

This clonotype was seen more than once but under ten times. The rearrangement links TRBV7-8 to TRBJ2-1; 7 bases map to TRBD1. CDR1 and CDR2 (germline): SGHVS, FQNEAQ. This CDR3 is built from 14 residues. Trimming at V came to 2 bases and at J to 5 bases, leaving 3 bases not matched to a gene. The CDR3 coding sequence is TGTGCCAGCAGCTTACGGGACAGCAACAATGAGCAGTTCTTC. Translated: CASSLRDSNNEQFF.

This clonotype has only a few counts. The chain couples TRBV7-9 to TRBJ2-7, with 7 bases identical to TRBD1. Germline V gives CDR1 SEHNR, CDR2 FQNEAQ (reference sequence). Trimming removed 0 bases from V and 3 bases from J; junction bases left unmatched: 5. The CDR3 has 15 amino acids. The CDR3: CASSLASTGVYEQYF. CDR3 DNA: TGTGCCAGCAGCTTAGCCTCCACAGGGGTCTACGAGCAGTACTTC.

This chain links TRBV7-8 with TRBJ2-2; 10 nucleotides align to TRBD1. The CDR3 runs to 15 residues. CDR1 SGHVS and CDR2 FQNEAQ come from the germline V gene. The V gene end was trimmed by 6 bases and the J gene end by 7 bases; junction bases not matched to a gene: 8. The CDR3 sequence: CASRTDRGFGGELFF. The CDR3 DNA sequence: TGTGCCAGCAGAACGGACAGGGGGTTCGGCGGGGAGCTGTTTTTT.